The entry below describes one T cell receptor (beta chain). Alongside a J-beta primer mix, a sample-barcoded 5' primer served in a second PCR lasting roughly 7 to 12 cycles. MiXCR, run by TCRdb on the 5' RACE reads, gives a single entry per CDR3 protein. The sample records roughly 1,800,000 distinct CDR3 sequences, approximately 50% being singletons. The sample is drawn from a study of blood T cells in healthy people across ages. The germline gives CDR1 DFQATT, CDR2 SNEGSKA (reference sequence). The CDR3 is 14 residues long. The junction had 13 bases not matched to a gene; V was cut back by 1 base and J by 11 bases.

Input material: blood. This chain joins TRBV20-1 and TRBJ1-1, with 7 bases lining up with TRBD1. This receptor was identified in a woman in her thirties or forties in good health. The CDR3 DNA follows: TGCAGTGCTAGAGTCCCAGGGGGGGTAGGAGGGGCTTTCTTT. It codes for CSARVPGGVGGAFF.